This T cell receptor (beta chain) derives from a study of blood T cell repertoires in COVID-19. Study-level background: The study drew acute and convalescent COVID-19 samples from the United States, Italy and Spain. T cells, B-cell-depleted T cells, or PBMCs supplied cDNA or gDNA.

The CDR3 loop spans 15 amino acids. Germline V gene sequence: CDR1 LGHNA, CDR2 YSLEER. V was shortened by 1 base and J by 2 bases, with 12 bases between the two germline ends. In the source study's methods: Scientists estimated how many nucleated cells there were by amplifying reference gene primers. Produced via immunoSEQ multiplex PCR; TCRdb's table is partial and in-frame only. The D gene and trimming were derived from the DNA, and the V and J assignments and clone size from that table. Of under 150,000 clones in the sample, about 88% are singletons; the top ten hold about 2.1%. This TCR derives from a human donor in a cohort sampled during active COVID-19. The genes are TRBV4-3 and TRBJ2-7; D is unclear. The specimen sequenced was peripheral blood. The CDR3 sequence: CASSQGPVFTYEQYF. CDR3 in DNA: TGCGCCAGCAGCCAAGGTCCAGTGTTCACCTACGAGCAGTACTTC.